The 17 T cell receptor beta chains presented below share a single source sample, sequenced in a study of blood T cell repertoires in COVID-19 (TCRdb year 2020). Receptor libraries were prepared by the immunoSEQ multiplex PCR assay. TCRdb limited this immuneACCESS table to in-frame rearrangements with V and J called. A share of clones is missing; checked studies link under half to unresolved V genes, and the rest is unexplained. Counted in this sample were 500,000 to 600,000 clones; roughly 91% of them appeared once. The ten largest clones add up to 7.8% of the sample. Input material: peripheral blood. The receptors come from a woman aged 45-65 years with COVID-19, enrolled during active disease.

V usage is TRBV4-2 and J usage is TRBJ2-5; D is possibly TRBD2 (5 bases). Trimming left V 4 bases short and J 3 bases short, with 12 bases between. CDR1 is LGHNA, CDR2 YNFKEQ, per germline. This CDR3 is 14 amino acids long. In DNA form, the CDR3 reads TGTGCCAGCAGCCGAGCACCCGGGGAAGAGACCCAGTACTTC. Translation: CASSRAPGEETQYF.

This clone showed up just once. The CDR3 reads CASSYGQDTEAFF. Written as DNA, the CDR3 is TGTGCCAGCAGTTATGGACAGGACACTGAAGCTTTCTTT. The V gene is TRBV7-6, the J gene TRBJ1-1; 7 nucleotides agree with TRBD1. CDR3 length: 13 amino acids. Germline V gene data show CDR1 as SGHVS and CDR2 as FNYEAQ. Trimming at V came to 6 bases and at J to 3 bases, leaving 4 bases not matched to a gene.

The rearrangement links TRBV3-1 (or the pseudogene TRBV3-2) to TRBJ2-5; D may be TRBD1 (6 bases). Germline assignment: CDR1 LGHDT and CDR2 YNNKEL (reference sequence). This CDR3 spans 13 amino acids. Trimming pared 4 bases from V and 5 bases from J, leaving 11 bases between. CDR3 sequence reads: CASSPWTAETQYF. In DNA form, the CDR3 reads TGTGCCAGCAGCCCGTGGACAGCGGAGACCCAGTACTTC.

The CDR3 DNA reads TGTGCCAGCAGTCCTGCACCAGGGCCAGATACGCAGTATTTT. Its protein is CASSPAPGPDTQYF. This rearrangement joins TRBV9 to TRBJ2-3; D is perhaps TRBD1 (5 bases). The CDR3 covers 14 residues. Trimming shortened V by 5 bases and J by 4 bases, and 14 bases separated the two germline ends. Germline V gene sequence: CDR1 SGDLS, CDR2 YYNGEE.

This chain joins TRBV2 and TRBJ2-5; no firm D call. The CDR3 covers 14 residues. The V and J ends lost 4 bases and 1 base respectively, with 10 bases between them. Germline lookup yields CDR1 SNHLY and CDR2 FYNNEI. CDR3 loop: CASSAANGQETQYF. In DNA, the CDR3 is TGTGCCAGCAGTGCTGCTAACGGCCAAGAGACCCAGTACTTC. Looking up the rest from reference TRBV2 and TRBJ2-5 gives the full variable domain: EPEVTQTPSHQVTQMGQEVILRCVPISNHLYFYWYRQILGQKVEFLVSFYNNEISEKSEIFDDQFSVERPDGSNFTLKIRSTKLEDSAMYFCASSAANGQETQYFGPGTRLLVL.

This chain links TRBV30 with TRBJ2-5; 8 positions match TRBD1. The CDR3 spans 13 residues. Trimming at V came to 5 bases and at J to 2 bases, leaving 4 bases not matched to a gene. Per the germline V gene, CDR1 is GTSNPN and CDR2 is SVGIG (reference sequence). CDR3 sequence (DNA): TGTGCCTGGGACAGGGGAAGGCAAGAGACCCAGTACTTC. Residues: CAWDRGRQETQYF.

The CDR3 here is CASSSTGTPSNEQFF. The CDR3 nucleotides are TGCGCCAGCAGCTCGACCGGGACACCAAGCAATGAGCAGTTCTTC. The rearrangement joins TRBV5-1 to TRBJ2-1, with D maybe TRBD1 (6 bases). Trimming removed 3 bases from V and 6 bases from J, with 16 bases in between. Germline CDR1 SGHRS, CDR2 YFSETQ. The length of the CDR3 is 15 residues.

This rearrangement joins TRBV19 to TRBJ1-1; D remains ambiguous. CDR3 length: 15 amino acids. V was shortened by 0 bases and J by 5 bases, with 13 bases between the two germline ends. Looked up from germline, CDR1 is LNHDA and CDR2 is SQIVND (reference sequence). The CDR3, as DNA: TGTGCCAGTAGTATAGATCTGGACTCAATGACTGAAGCTTTCTTT. Protein: CASSIDLDSMTEAFF. Supplemented by reference TRBV19 and TRBJ1-1, the full variable domain reads DGGITQSPKYLFRKEGQNVTLSCEQNLNHDAMYWYRQDPGQGLRLIYYSQIVNDFQKGDIAEGYSVSREKKESFPLTVTSAQKNPTAFYLCASSIDLDSMTEAFFGQGTRLTVV.

This clone was seen only a few times. Additional DNA sequences in this sample encode the identical CDR3. The chain combines TRBV30 with TRBJ1-1; the match to TRBD1 covers 7 bases. V shed 0 bases, J shed 3 bases, and the junction held 1 base outside the gene matches. Germline assignment: CDR1 GTSNPN and CDR2 SVGIG (reference sequence). The CDR3 has 13 amino acids. Here the CDR3 reads CAWSVQGHTEAFF. The CDR3, as DNA: TGTGCCTGGAGTGTACAGGGGCACACTGAAGCTTTCTTT. Variable domain in full (rest from reference TRBV30 and TRBJ1-1): SQTIHQWPATLVQPVGSPLSLECTVEGTSNPNLYWYRQAAGRGLQLLFYSVGIGQISSEVPQNLSASRPQDRQFILSSKKLLLSDSGFYLCAWSVQGHTEAFFGQGTRLTVV.

The V call is TRBV13, the J call TRBJ2-3; D might be TRBD1 (5 bases). V was clipped by 2 bases and J by 3 bases, with 6 bases between them. Per germline, CDR1 PRHDT and CDR2 FYEKMQ (reference sequence). This CDR3 contains 13 residues. CDR3 in amino acids: CASSLRQTDTQYF. For the CDR3, the DNA is TGTGCCAGCAGCTTACGACAGACAGATACGCAGTATTTT.

V is TRBV7-8 and J is TRBJ2-7, with TRBD1 matching 7 bases. The CDR3 loop spans 11 amino acids. Germline CDR1 SGHVS, CDR2 FQNEAQ. V shed 5 bases, J shed 6 bases, and the junction held 1 base outside the gene matches. CDR3 amino acids: CASSPGGEQYF. CDR3 nucleotide sequence: TGTGCCAGCAGCCCAGGGGGCGAGCAGTACTTC.

The chain recombines TRBV7-8 with TRBJ1-1; TRBD1 agrees at 7 bases. V shed 7 bases and J 4 bases; nucleotides not matched to a gene: 9. The CDR3 loop spans 14 amino acids. CDR1 and CDR2 (germline): SGHVS, FQNEAQ. The CDR3 DNA follows: TGTGCCAGCACCCTTGACAGGGTGGGCACTGAAGCTTTCTTT. This gives the protein CASTLDRVGTEAFF.

The chain employs TRBV5-1 and TRBJ1-1; D is unresolved. Deletions cut 1 base from V and 1 base from J, with 11 bases between. The germline V gene encodes CDR1 SGHRS and CDR2 YFSETQ. The CDR3 contains 15 residues. The CDR3: CASSLQVEGNTEAFF. In DNA form, the CDR3 reads TGCGCCAGCAGCTTGCAGGTGGAAGGGAACACTGAAGCTTTCTTT. The full variable domain, rest sourced from reference TRBV5-1 and TRBJ1-1, is KAGVTQTPRYLIKTRGQQVTLSCSPISGHRSVSWYQQTPGQGLQFLFEYFSETQRNKGNFPGRFSGRQFSNSRSEMNVSTLELGDSALYLCASSLQVEGNTEAFFGQGTRLTVV.

V and J are TRBV21-1 and TRBJ2-2; the D call of TRBD1 is as the table states it, not checked on the DNA. TRBV21-1 is described as a pseudogene. CDR3 length: 15 residues. DNA of the CDR3: TGTGCCAGCAGCAAAGGACAGCTCCACACCGGGGAGCTGTTTTTT. Its translation is CASSKGQLHTGELFF.

The chain couples TRBV11-2 to TRBJ1-1, with D unclear. The germline CDR1 and CDR2 sequences are SGHAT and FQNNGV. V lost 1 base and J lost 11, with 14 bases in between. This CDR3 is built from 13 residues. In DNA form, the CDR3 reads TGTGCCAGCAGCTTAGTGGAGGGTATCTGGGCTTTCTTT. Protein product: CASSLVEGIWAFF. Complete variable domain (other parts from reference TRBV11-2 and TRBJ1-1): EAGVAQSPRYKIIEKRQSVAFWCNPISGHATLYWYQQILGQGPKLLIQFQNNGVVDDSQLPKDRFSAERLKGVDSTLKIQPAKLEDSAVYLCASSLVEGIWAFFGQGTRLTVV.

The CDR3 bases are TGTGCCAGCAGCTTAAGGGGGACTAGCGGGGGCCCCACGGATACGCAGTATTTT. Translation gives CASSLRGTSGGPTDTQYF. The chain combines TRBV7-3 with TRBJ2-3; 14 bases line up with TRBD2. CDR1 SGHTA and CDR2 FQGTGA come from the germline V gene. The ends lost 1 base at V and 6 bases at J; junction bases unmatched: 9. This CDR3 spans 18 amino acids.

The rearrangement uses TRBV4-2 and TRBJ1-5; D unclear. The germline V and J ends were trimmed by 0 bases and 3 bases, with 12 bases remaining between them. CDR3 length: 16 amino acids. Per germline, CDR1 LGHNA and CDR2 YNFKEQ. CDR3 DNA sequence: TGTGCCAGCAGCCAAGACCAAGCGGGGAACAATCAGCCCCAGCATTTT. This gives the protein CASSQDQAGNNQPQHF.